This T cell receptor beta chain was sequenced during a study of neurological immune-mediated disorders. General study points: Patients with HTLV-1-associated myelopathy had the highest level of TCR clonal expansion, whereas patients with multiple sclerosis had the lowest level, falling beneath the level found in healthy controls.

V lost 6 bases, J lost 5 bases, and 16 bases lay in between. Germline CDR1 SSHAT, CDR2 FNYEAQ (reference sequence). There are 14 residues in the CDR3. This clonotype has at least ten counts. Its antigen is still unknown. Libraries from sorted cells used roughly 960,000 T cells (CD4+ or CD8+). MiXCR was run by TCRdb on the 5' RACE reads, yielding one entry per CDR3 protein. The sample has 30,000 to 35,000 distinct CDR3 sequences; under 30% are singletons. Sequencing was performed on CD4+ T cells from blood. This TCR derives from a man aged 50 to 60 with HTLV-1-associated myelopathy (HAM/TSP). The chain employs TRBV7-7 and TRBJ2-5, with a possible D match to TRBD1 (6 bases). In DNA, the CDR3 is TGTGCCAGCAGTCAACTTACAGGGTCCGAGACCCAGTACTTC. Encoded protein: CASSQLTGSETQYF. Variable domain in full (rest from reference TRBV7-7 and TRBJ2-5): GAGVSQSPRYKVTKRGQDVTLRCDPISSHATLYWYQQALGQGPEFLTYFNYEAQPDKSGLPSDRFSAERPEGSISTLTIQRTEQRDSAMYRCASSQLTGSETQYFGPGTRLLVL.